These 10 T cell receptor beta chains came from one sample sequenced in a study of cytomegalovirus exposure and HLA in healthy donors. Generated by immunoSEQ multiplex PCR, the TCRdb table keeps only in-frame clones and is missing some. The data contain 97,000 or so clones, around 85% of them singletons. The specimen sequenced was PBMCs. Receptor source: a woman in her twenties or thirties in good health and CMV-seronegative.

This clone has only a few counts. The V call is TRBV5-4, the J call TRBJ1-1; possibly TRBD1 for D (5 bases). The CDR3 extends over 16 amino acids. Trimming stripped 0 bases from V and 3 bases from J, with 15 bases between. CDR1 SGHNT and CDR2 YYREEE come from the germline V gene (reference sequence). Here the CDR3 DNA reads TGTGCCAGCAGCTTGGGGGGGACTACAGCTTACACTGAAGCTTTCTTT. Its translation: CASSLGGTTAYTEAFF.

The chain employs TRBV5-4 and TRBJ2-3; D might be TRBD2 (5 bases). Germline lookup yields CDR1 SGHNT and CDR2 YYREEE (reference sequence). The CDR3 runs to 14 residues. V was shortened by 2 bases and J by 2 bases, with 9 bases between the two germline ends. The CDR3 reads CASSLEGLTDTQYF. CDR3 nucleotides: TGTGCCAGCAGCTTAGAGGGCCTCACAGATACGCAGTATTTT.

This rearrangement joins TRBV2 to TRBJ2-1; a weak D match, TRBD2 (5 bases). Trimming pared 8 bases from V and 2 bases from J, leaving 10 bases between. This CDR3 region has 13 residues. Germline V CDR1 and CDR2: SNHLY, FYNNEI. The CDR3 here is CASLMRAYNEQFF. CDR3 in DNA: TGTGCCAGCCTGATGCGGGCCTACAATGAGCAGTTCTTC.

The chain employs TRBV28 and TRBJ2-7, with TRBD2 matching 11 bases. With V trimmed by 6 bases and J by 4 bases, 8 bases remained unmatched. The length of the CDR3 is 15 residues. Germline V gives CDR1 MDHEN, CDR2 SYDVKM. In nucleotides, the CDR3 is TGTGCCAGCAGGTCAACTAGCGGGAGTACATACGAGCAGTACTTC. Amino acid sequence: CASRSTSGSTYEQYF.

The chain combines TRBV10-3 with TRBJ2-7; D is undetermined. This CDR3 has 11 amino acids. Germline loops: CDR1 ENHRY, CDR2 SYGVKD. V was shortened by 3 bases and J by 5 bases, with 5 bases between the two germline ends. CDR3 protein: CAISEANEQYF. The CDR3 DNA follows: TGTGCCATCAGTGAAGCTAACGAGCAGTACTTC.

V and J are TRBV10-3 and TRBJ2-3; the D gene is possibly TRBD2 (6 bases). Germline V CDR1 and CDR2: ENHRY, SYGVKD. Trimming took 7 bases from V and 5 from J, leaving 16 bases between them. The CDR3 is 14 amino acids. The CDR3 is CAITLTSSGDTQYF. The DNA for the CDR3 is TGTGCCATCACCCTCACTAGCAGTGGAGATACGCAGTATTTT.

J is TRBJ1-1 and V is TRBV28; D gene uncertain. With 8 bases removed from V and 4 bases from J, the gap between germline ends came to 14 bases. There are 13 residues in the CDR3. Germline V gene lookup returns CDR1 MDHEN and CDR2 SYDVKM. As DNA, the CDR3 is TGTGCCAGCGGATTCGGGATCTCCACTGAAGCTTTCTTT. This encodes CASGFGISTEAFF. Full variable domain (missing parts from reference TRBV28 and TRBJ1-1): DVKVTQSSRYLVKRTGEKVFLECVQDMDHENMFWYRQDPGLGLRLIYFSYDVKMKEKGDIPEGYSVSREKKERFSLILESASTNQTSMYLCASGFGISTEAFFGQGTRLTVV.

This chain connects TRBV14 to TRBJ2-7, with a tentative D call TRBD1 (6 bases). Per the germline V gene, CDR1 is SGHDN and CDR2 is FVKESK. The CDR3 spans 12 residues. The V end lost 4 bases, the J end lost 8 bases, and 12 bases lay between the germline ends. The CDR3 region is CASSRAGVQQYF. Here the CDR3 DNA reads TGTGCCAGCAGCCGAGCAGGGGTCCAGCAGTACTTC.

The chain joins TRBV4-1 to TRBJ1-6; unclear D gene. The V and J ends lost 1 base and 0 bases respectively, with 10 bases between them. The CDR3 length is 17 residues. Germline V gives CDR1 MGHRA, CDR2 YSYEKL. The CDR3 DNA sequence: TGCGCCAGCAGCCAAGGGCAGGCAGCCTCCTATAATTCACCCCTCCACTTT. Translating gives CASSQGQAASYNSPLHF.

The count of this clone is one. The CDR3 bases are TGTGCCACCAGCAGGAGGGGACTGGGTCAGCCCCAGCATTTT. Translating it yields CATSRRGLGQPQHF. This chain joins TRBV15 and TRBJ1-5, with D possibly matching TRBD1 (5 bases). V was pared by 3 bases and J by 6 bases, with 12 bases between. The CDR3 loop spans 14 amino acids. CDR1 is LNHNV, CDR2 YYDKDF, per germline (reference sequence).